Listed below are T cell receptor beta chains from one sample, sequenced in a study of blood T cell repertoires in COVID-19. Sequencing was performed with immunoSEQ multiplex PCR; in TCRdb, only in-frame clones are kept and a portion is missing. This table holds about 270,000 clones, approximately 90% found once. Sample: PBMCs or T cells enriched from blood (not recorded which). These receptor sequences come from a woman aged 25 to 39 with acute COVID-19. The CDR3 runs from the conserved cysteine through the conserved F or W. The D gene is left open where the match is weak. The size entry is marked missing in some rows and otherwise reads once, few, many or a size class.

cdr3_length,clone_size,j_call,v_call,d_call,cdr3_nt,cdr3_aa
15,.,TRBJ1-1,TRBV7-9,TRBD1,TGTGCCAGCAGCTTAGTGAGGACAGGGGGTCCTGAAGCTTTCTTT,CASSLVRTGGPEAFF
12,.,TRBJ2-3,TRBV12-3/TRBV12-4,.,TGTGCCAGCAGTACGACAGCAGATACGCAGTATTTT,CASSTTADTQYF
17,.,TRBJ1-3,TRBV10-3,.,TGTGCCATCAGTGAGTCCGAGGGCGGGTTCTCTGGAAACACCATATATTTT,CAISESEGGFSGNTIYF
13,.,TRBJ2-7,TRBV19,.,TGTGCCAGTAGTATAGCCGGGAGACACGAGCAGTACTTC,CASSIAGRHEQYF
14,.,TRBJ2-1,TRBV28,TRBD2,TGTGCCAGCAGTTTCTTCGGGAGGACTGATGAGCAGTTCTTC,CASSFFGRTDEQFF
11,few,TRBJ2-7,TRBV7-9,TRBD2,TGTGCCAGCAGCTTTGGGGGGGATCTGTACTTC,CASSFGGDLYF
14,.,TRBJ2-3,TRBV5-4,.,TGTGCCAGCAGCCATCGACAGACCACAGATACGCAGTATTTT,CASSHRQTTDTQYF
16,.,TRBJ1-5,TRBV24-1,TRBD1,TGTGCCACCAGTGACAACGGACAGGGTAGCAATCAGCCCCAGCATTTT,CATSDNGQGSNQPQHF
14,.,TRBJ2-3,TRBV10-1,.,TGCGCCAGCAGTGAGGGGGTAGCGCAAGATACGCAGTATTTT,CASSEGVAQDTQYF
14,.,TRBJ1-4,TRBV18,.,TGTGCCAGCTCACCTATCGCAACTAATGAAAAACTGTTTTTT,CASSPIATNEKLFF
15,.,TRBJ2-1,TRBV13,TRBD2,TGTGCCAGCAGCAAGGGACTAGCGGGAAAAAATGAGCAGTTCTTC,CASSKGLAGKNEQFF
13,.,TRBJ2-1,TRBV6-5,.,TGTGCCAGCAGTTACTCTTACAGAAATGAGCAGTTCTTC,CASSYSYRNEQFF
13,.,TRBJ2-7,TRBV4-3,TRBD2,TGCGCCAGCAGCCAGCGGGAGGGGGGGCTGCAGTACTTC,CASSQREGGLQYF
14,few,TRBJ2-7,TRBV5-4,.,TGTGCCAGCAGCTCCCCGGGGGGCAACTACGAGCAGTACTTC,CASSSPGGNYEQYF
17,.,TRBJ2-2,TRBV19,TRBD1,TGTGCCAGTATGTGGGACAGAGAGGCTCATAACACCGGGGAGCTGTTTTTT,CASMWDREAHNTGELFF
11,.,TRBJ1-2,TRBV29-1,.,TGCAGCTCGGGGGAGGGGACTGGCTACACCTTC,CSSGEGTGYTF
13,.,TRBJ2-2,TRBV19,.,TGTGCCAGTAGTGGTCTAGCCGGCGGGGAGCTGTTTTTT,CASSGLAGGELFF
15,once,TRBJ2-3,TRBV3-1/TRBV3-2,TRBD1,TGTGCCAGCAGCCACTGGACAGGGGACACAGATACGCAGTATTTT,CASSHWTGDTDTQYF
16,.,TRBJ2-2,TRBV13,TRBD2,TGTGCCAGCAAACCGCCGGGACTAGAAAGATCCGGGGAGCTGTTTTTT,CASKPPGLERSGELFF
16,once,TRBJ2-1,TRBV27,TRBD2,TGTGCCAGCAGGCCGGCCGGGACTAGCGCCCTCAATGAGCAGTTCTTC,CASRPAGTSALNEQFF
12,.,TRBJ1-2,TRBV13,.,TGTGCCAGCAGCGATCGGAGGCGCGGCTACACCTTC,CASSDRRRGYTF
15,few,TRBJ2-7,TRBV5-4,TRBD1,TGTGCCAGCAGCCGACCGGGACAGCCGTCCTACGAGCAGTACTTC,CASSRPGQPSYEQYF
16,.,TRBJ2-1,TRBV11-3,.,TGTGCCAGCAGCCCCCGCGGGACTGCGGAATCCAATGAGCAGTTCTTC,CASSPRGTAESNEQFF
14,.,TRBJ2-1,TRBV7-9,TRBD2,TGTGCCAGCAGCTTAGGACTAGCGGGGTATGAGCAGTTCTTC,CASSLGLAGYEQFF
14,.,TRBJ2-7,TRBV7-9,TRBD2,TGTGCCAGCAGCTCCGCCCGGGGGGGGGTCGAGCAGTACTTC,CASSSARGGVEQYF
15,.,TRBJ2-5,TRBV19,TRBD2,TGTGCCAGTACTGGGACTAGCGGGCCCGCAGAGACCCAGTACTTC,CASTGTSGPAETQYF
14,.,TRBJ1-2,TRBV30,TRBD1,TGTGCCTGGCGTCCGGACAGGGGGCTGCATGGCTACACCTTC,CAWRPDRGLHGYTF
15,.,TRBJ2-1,TRBV19,TRBD2,TGTGCCAGTAGTGAGGCGGTAGCGGGAGGCAATGAGCAGTTCTTC,CASSEAVAGGNEQFF
16,.,TRBJ2-1,TRBV6-2/TRBV6-3,.,TGTGCCAGCAGTTCCCTCCAGGACTACCTCTACAATGAGCAGTTCTTC,CASSSLQDYLYNEQFF
14,.,TRBJ1-1,TRBV6-5,TRBD1,TGTGCCAGCATGCGAGGGGGCGGTAACACTGAAGCTTTCTTT,CASMRGGGNTEAFF
16,.,TRBJ2-5,TRBV3-1/TRBV3-2,.,TGTGCCAGCAGCCAAGATGCAAGGGGGGGCCGAGAGACCCAGTACTTC,CASSQDARGGRETQYF
16,.,TRBJ2-1,TRBV7-9,TRBD2,TGTGCCAGCAGCTTACTAGCGGGAGATTCCTACAATGAGCAGTTCTTC,CASSLLAGDSYNEQFF
13,.,TRBJ2-5,TRBV19,.,TGTGCCAGTAGCAAGTCGACACAAGAGACCCAGTACTTC,CASSKSTQETQYF
13,.,TRBJ2-7,TRBV27,.,TGTGCCAGCAGTTTATACGGGGACTACGAGCAGTACTTC,CASSLYGDYEQYF
15,.,TRBJ1-1,TRBV7-8,.,TGTGCCAGCAGCTTTCGTCCCTACTTGAACACTGAAGCTTTCTTT,CASSFRPYLNTEAFF
16,.,TRBJ2-1,TRBV6-1,TRBD2,TGTGCCAGCAGTGACCGACTAGCGGGAGGGAGTAGTGAGCAGTTCTTC,CASSDRLAGGSSEQFF
16,.,TRBJ1-2,TRBV6-1,.,TGTGCCAGCAGTGAAGGTTGGGGAGGAGGGAACTATGGCTACACCTTC,CASSEGWGGGNYGYTF